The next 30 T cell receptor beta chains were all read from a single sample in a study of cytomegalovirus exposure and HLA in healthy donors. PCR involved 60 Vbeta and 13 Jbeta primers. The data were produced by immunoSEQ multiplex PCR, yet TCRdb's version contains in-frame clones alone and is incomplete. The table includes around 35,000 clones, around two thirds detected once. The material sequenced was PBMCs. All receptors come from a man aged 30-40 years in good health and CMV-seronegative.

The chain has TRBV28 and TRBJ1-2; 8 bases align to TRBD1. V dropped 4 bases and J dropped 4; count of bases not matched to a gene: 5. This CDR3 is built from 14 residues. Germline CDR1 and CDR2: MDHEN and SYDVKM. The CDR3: CASSYSTGAYGYTF. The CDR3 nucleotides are TGTGCCAGCAGTTATTCGACAGGGGCCTATGGCTACACCTTC.

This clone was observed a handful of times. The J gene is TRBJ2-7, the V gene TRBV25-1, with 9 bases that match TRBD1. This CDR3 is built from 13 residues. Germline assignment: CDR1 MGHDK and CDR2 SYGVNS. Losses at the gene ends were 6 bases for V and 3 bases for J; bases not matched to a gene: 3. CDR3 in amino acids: CASSSGQGYEQYF. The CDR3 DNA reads TGTGCCAGCAGCTCGGGACAGGGCTACGAGCAGTACTTC.

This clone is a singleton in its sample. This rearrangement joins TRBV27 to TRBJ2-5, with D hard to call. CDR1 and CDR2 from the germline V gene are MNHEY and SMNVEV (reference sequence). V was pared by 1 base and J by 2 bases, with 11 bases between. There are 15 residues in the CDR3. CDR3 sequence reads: CASSLYKTLQETQYF. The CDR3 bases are TGTGCCAGCAGTTTATATAAGACATTACAAGAGACCCAGTACTTC.

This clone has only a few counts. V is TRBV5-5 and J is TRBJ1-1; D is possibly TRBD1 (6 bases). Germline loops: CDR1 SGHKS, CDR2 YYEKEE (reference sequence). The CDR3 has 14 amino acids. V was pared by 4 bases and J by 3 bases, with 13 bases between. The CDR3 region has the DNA TGTGCCAGCAGCCGGGGGGGCATGGACACTGAAGCTTTCTTT. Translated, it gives CASSRGGMDTEAFF.

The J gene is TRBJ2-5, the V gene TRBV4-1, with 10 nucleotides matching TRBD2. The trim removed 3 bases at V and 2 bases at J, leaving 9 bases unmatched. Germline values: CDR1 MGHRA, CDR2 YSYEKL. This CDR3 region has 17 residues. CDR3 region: CASSHNPLAGDQETQYF. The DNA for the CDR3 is TGCGCCAGCAGCCACAATCCTCTAGCGGGGGATCAAGAGACCCAGTACTTC.

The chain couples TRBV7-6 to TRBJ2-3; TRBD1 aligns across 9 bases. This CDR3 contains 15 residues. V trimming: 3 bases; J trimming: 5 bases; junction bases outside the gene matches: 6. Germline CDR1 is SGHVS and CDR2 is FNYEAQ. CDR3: CASSFRQGDGDTQYF. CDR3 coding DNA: TGTGCCAGCAGCTTTAGACAGGGGGATGGAGATACGCAGTATTTT.

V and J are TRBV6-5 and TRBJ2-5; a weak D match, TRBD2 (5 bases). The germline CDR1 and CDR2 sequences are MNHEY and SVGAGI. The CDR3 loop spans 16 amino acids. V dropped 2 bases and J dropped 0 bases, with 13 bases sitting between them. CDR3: CASSYGSAPYQETQYF. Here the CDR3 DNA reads TGTGCCAGCAGTTACGGTAGCGCCCCGTACCAAGAGACCCAGTACTTC.

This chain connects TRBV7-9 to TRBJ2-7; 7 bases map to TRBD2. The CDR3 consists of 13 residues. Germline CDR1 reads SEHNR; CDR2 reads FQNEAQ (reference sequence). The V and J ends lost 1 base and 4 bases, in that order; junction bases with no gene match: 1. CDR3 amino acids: CASSLGGGYEQYF. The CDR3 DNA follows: TGTGCCAGCAGCTTAGGGGGGGGGTACGAGCAGTACTTC.

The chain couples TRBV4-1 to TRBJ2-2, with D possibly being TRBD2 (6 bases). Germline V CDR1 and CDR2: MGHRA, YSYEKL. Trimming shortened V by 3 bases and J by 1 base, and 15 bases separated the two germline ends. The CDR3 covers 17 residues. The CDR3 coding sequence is TGCGCCAGCAGCCACTACGGGACGGGGGAGAACACCGGGGAGCTGTTTTTT. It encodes CASSHYGTGENTGELFF.

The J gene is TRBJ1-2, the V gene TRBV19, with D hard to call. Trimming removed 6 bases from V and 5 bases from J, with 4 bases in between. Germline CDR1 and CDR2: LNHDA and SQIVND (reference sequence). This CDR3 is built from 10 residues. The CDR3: CASRSYGYTF. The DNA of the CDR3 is TGTGCCAGTAGATCTTATGGCTACACCTTC.

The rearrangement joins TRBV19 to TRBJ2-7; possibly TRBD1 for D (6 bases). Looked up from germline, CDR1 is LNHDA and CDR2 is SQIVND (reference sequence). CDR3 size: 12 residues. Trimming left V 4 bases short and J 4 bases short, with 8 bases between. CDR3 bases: TGTGCCAGTAGTAGAACAGGGTACGAGCAGTACTTC. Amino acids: CASSRTGYEQYF.

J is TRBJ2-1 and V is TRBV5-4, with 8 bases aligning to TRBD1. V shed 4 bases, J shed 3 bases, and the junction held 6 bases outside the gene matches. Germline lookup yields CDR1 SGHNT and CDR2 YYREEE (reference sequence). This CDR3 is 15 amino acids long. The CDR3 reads CASSKGQEIYNEQFF. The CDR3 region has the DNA TGTGCCAGCAGCAAGGGACAGGAGATCTACAATGAGCAGTTCTTC.

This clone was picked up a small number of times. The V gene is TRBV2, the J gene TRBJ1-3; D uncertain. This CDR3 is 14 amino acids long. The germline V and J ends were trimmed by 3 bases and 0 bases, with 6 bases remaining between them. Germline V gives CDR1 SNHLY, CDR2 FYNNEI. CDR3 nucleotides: TGTGCCAGCAGTGACTTGTACTCTGGAAACACCATATATTTT. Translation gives CASSDLYSGNTIYF.

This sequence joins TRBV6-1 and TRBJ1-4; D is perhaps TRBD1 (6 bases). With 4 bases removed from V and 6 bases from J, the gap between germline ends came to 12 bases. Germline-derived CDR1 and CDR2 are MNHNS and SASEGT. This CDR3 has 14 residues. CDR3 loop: CASSAGGGDEKLFF. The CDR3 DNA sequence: TGTGCCAGCAGTGCGGGAGGGGGTGATGAAAAACTGTTTTTT.

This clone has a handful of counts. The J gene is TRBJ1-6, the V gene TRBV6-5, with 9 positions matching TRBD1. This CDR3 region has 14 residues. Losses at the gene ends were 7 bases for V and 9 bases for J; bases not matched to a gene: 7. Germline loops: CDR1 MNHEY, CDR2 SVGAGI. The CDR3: CASNNRDRVSPLHF. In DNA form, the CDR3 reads TGTGCCAGCAACAACCGGGACAGGGTTTCACCCCTCCACTTT.

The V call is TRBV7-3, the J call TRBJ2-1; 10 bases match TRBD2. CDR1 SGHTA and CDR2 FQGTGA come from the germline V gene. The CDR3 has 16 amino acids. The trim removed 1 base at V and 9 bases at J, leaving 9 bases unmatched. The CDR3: CASSLIPAGGPGEQFF. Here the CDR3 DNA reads TGTGCCAGCAGCTTAATTCCAGCGGGAGGGCCAGGTGAGCAGTTCTTC.

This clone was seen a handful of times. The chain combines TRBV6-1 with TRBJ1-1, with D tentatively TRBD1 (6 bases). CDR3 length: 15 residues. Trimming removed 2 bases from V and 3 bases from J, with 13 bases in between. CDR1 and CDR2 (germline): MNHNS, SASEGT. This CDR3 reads CASSEQTGFYTEAFF. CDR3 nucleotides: TGTGCCAGCAGTGAACAGACAGGCTTCTACACTGAAGCTTTCTTT.

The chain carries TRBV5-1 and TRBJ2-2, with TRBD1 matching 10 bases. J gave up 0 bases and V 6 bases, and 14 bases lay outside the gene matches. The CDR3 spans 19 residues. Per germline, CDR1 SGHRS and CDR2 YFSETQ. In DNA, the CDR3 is TGCGCCAGCACCAACGGCCCCGACAGGGGGCTTCCGAACACCGGGGAGCTGTTTTTT. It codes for CASTNGPDRGLPNTGELFF.

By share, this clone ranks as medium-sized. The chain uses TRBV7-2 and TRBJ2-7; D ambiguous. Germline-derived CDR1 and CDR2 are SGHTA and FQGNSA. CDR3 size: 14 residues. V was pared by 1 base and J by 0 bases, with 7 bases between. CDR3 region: CASSLGLSSYEQYF. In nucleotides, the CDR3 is TGTGCCAGCAGCTTAGGTCTCAGCTCCTACGAGCAGTACTTC. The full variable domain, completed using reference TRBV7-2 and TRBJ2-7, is GAGVSQSPSNKVTEKGKDVELRCDPISGHTALYWYRQSLGQGLEFLIYFQGNSAPDKSGLPSDRFSAERTGGSVSTLTIQRTQQEDSAVYLCASSLGLSSYEQYFGPGTRLTVT.

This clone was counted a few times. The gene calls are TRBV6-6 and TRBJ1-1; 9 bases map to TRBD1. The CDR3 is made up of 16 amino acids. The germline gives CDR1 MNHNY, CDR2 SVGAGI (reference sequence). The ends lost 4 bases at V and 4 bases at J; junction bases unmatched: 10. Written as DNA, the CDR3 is TGTGCCAGCAGTTCCGGGACAGGGATGTCGATCACTGAAGCTTTCTTT. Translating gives CASSSGTGMSITEAFF.

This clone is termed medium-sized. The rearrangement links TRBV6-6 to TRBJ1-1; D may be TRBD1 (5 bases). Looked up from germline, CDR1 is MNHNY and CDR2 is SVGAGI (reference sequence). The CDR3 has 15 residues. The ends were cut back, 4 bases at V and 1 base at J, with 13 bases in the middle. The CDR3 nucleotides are TGTGCCAGCAGTTCTGCAGGGAGGGAGAACACTGAAGCTTTCTTT. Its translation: CASSSAGRENTEAFF.

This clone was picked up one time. CDR3 in amino acids: CASSLGGPGAEAFF. The CDR3 DNA sequence: TGCGCCAGCAGCTTGGGGGGTCCGGGAGCTGAAGCTTTCTTT. The chain links TRBV5-1 to TRBJ1-1; unclear D gene. CDR1 and CDR2 from the germline V gene are SGHRS and YFSETQ. V lost 0 bases, J lost 6 bases, and 12 bases lay in between. This CDR3 contains 14 residues.

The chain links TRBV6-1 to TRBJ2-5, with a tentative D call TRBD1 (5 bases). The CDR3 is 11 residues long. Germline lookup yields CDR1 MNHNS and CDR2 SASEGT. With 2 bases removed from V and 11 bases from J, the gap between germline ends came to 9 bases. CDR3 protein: CASSERQGQYF. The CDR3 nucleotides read TGTGCCAGCAGTGAACGTCAGGGACAGTACTTC.

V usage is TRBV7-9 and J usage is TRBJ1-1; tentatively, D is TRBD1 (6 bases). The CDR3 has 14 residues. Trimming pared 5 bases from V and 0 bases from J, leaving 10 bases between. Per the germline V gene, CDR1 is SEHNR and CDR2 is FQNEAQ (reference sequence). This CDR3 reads CASSLGQLNTEAFF. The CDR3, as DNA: TGTGCCAGCAGCCTCGGACAGTTGAACACTGAAGCTTTCTTT.

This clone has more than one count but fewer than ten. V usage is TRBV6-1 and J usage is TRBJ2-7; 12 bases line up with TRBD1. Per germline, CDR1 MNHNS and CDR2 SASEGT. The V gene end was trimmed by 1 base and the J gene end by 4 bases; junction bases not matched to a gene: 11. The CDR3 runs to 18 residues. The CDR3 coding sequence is TGTGCCAGCAGTGAAGGGGCTTCGGGACAGGGGGCGCGTTACGAGCAGTACTTC. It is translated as CASSEGASGQGARYEQYF.

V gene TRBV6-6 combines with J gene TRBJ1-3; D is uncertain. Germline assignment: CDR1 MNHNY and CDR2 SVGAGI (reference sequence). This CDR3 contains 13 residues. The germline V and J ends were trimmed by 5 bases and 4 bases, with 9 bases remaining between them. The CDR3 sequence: CASSTLYGNTIYF. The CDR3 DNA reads TGTGCCAGCAGTACGCTATACGGAAACACCATATATTTT.

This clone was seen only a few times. The DNA for the CDR3 is TGTGCCAGTAGTCTCGCGGTGGGACAGAACACTGAAGCTTTCTTT. Translation gives CASSLAVGQNTEAFF. This sequence joins TRBV19 and TRBJ1-1; D is perhaps TRBD1 (6 bases). Germline V gene data show CDR1 as LNHDA and CDR2 as SQIVND (reference sequence). V was trimmed by 5 bases and J by 1 base, leaving 14 bases between them. The CDR3 runs to 15 residues.

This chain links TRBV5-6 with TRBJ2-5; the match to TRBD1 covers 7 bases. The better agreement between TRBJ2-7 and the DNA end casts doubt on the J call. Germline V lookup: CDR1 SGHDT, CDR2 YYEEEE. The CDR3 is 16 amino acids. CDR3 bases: TGTGCCAGCAGCTGGGTACTGACAGGGACCACCTACGAGCAGTACTTC. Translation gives CASSWVLTGTTYEQYF.

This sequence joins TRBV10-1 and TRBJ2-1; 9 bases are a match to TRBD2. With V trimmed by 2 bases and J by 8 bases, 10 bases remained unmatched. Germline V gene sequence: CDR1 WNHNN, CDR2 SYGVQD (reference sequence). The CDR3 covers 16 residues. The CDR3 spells CASSEGAGGPLDEQFF. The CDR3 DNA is TGCGCCAGCAGTGAGGGAGCGGGAGGCCCCTTGGATGAGCAGTTCTTC.

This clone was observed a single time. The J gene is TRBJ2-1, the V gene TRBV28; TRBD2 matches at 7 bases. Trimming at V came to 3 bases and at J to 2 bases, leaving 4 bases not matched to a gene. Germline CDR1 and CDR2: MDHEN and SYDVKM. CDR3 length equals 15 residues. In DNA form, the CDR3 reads TGTGCCAGCAGTTTGACTAGCCTTACCTACAATGAGCAGTTCTTC. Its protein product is CASSLTSLTYNEQFF.